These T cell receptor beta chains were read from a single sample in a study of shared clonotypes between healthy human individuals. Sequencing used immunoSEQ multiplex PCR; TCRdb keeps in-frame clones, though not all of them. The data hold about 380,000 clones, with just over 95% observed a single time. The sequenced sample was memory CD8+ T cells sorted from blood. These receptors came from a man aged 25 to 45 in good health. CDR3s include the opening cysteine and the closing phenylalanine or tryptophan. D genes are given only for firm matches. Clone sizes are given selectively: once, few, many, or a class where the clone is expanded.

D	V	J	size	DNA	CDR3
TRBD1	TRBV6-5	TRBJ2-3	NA	TGTGCCAGCAGGACAGGGGGCTCAGATACGCAGTATTTT	CASRTGGSDTQYF
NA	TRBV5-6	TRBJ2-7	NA	TGTGCCAGCAGCTTGGGAGGACAGTCATACGAGCAGTACTTC	CASSLGGQSYEQYF
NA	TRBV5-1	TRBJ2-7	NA	TGCGCCAGCAGCTTGCTACCGGACAACTACGAGCAGTACTTC	CASSLLPDNYEQYF
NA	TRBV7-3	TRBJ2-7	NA	TGTGCCAGCAGCTGGAAAACCTACGAGCAGTACTTC	CASSWKTYEQYF
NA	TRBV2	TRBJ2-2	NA	TGTGCCAGCAGACGAGCAGCGGCCGGGGAGCTGTTTTTT	CASRRAAAGELFF
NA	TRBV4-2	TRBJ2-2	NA	TGTGCCAGCAGCCAAGATCGGACCGGGGAGCTGTTTTTT	CASSQDRTGELFF
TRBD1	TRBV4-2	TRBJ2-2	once	TGTGCCAGCAGCCAGACCGGGACAGCCGGGGAGCTGTTTTTT	CASSQTGTAGELFF
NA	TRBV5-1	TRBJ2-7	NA	TGCGCCAGCAGCTTGGAAGCTAGCTCCTACGAGCAGTACTTC	CASSLEASSYEQYF
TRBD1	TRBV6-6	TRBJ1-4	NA	TGTGCCAGCAGTCGACCCCGGGACAGGGTGGATGAAAAACTGTTTTTT	CASSRPRDRVDEKLFF
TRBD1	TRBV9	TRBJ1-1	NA	TGTGCCAGCAGCCCAGGACAGGGAGGCACTGAAGCTTTCTTT	CASSPGQGGTEAFF
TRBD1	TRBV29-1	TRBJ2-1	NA	TGCAGCGTTGGGACAGGCAATGAGCAGTTCTTC	CSVGTGNEQFF
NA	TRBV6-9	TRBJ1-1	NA	TGTGCCTGCGGTGGGCGGCCAAACACTGAAGCTTTCTTT	CACGGRPNTEAFF
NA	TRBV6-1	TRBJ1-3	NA	TGTGCCAGCAGTGGGGGTAGGGTATCGGCAAACACCATATATTTT	CASSGGRVSANTIYF
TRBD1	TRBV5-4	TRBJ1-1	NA	TGTGCCAGCAGCCCCGGCAGGGGGAAAAACACTGAAGCTTTCTTT	CASSPGRGKNTEAFF
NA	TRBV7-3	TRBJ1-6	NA	TGTGCCAGCAGCGATTTTGGGGGAAATCTCCACTTT	CASSDFGGNLHF
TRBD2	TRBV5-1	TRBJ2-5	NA	TGCGCCAGCAGCTTGGGACTAGCGGGTGAGACCCAGTACTTC	CASSLGLAGETQYF
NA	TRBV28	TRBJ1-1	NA	TGTGCCAGCAGTTCTGATGGGCGGTGGCAGATGAACACTGAAGCTTTCTTT	CASSSDGRWQMNTEAFF
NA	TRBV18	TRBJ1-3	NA	TGTGCCAGCTCACCACTCGAGGCTGGAAACACCATATATTTT	CASSPLEAGNTIYF
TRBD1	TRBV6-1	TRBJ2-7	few	TGTGCCAGCAGTGAAAGGACAGGGGGCTACGAGCAGTACTTC	CASSERTGGYEQYF
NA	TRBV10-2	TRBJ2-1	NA	TGCGCCAGCAAAGGAGGAGGGCCCAGCTCCTACAATGAGCAGTTCTTC	CASKGGGPSSYNEQFF
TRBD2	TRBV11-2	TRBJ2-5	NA	TGTGCCAGCAGCCCGGGGGGGACCCAGTACTTC	CASSPGGTQYF
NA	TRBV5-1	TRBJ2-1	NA	TGCGCCAGCAGCTTGGAACGTTCTGGAAGACAGTTCTTC	CASSLERSGRQFF
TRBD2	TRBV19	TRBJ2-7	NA	TGTGCCAGTAGTATAAGGGCGGGAGGTTCCTCCTACGAGCAGTACTTC	CASSIRAGGSSYEQYF
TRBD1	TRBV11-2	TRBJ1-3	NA	TGTGCCAGCAGCGTCGAACCCGAACAGGGGTTTGGAAACACCATATATTTT	CASSVEPEQGFGNTIYF
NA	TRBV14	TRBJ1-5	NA	TGTGCCAGCAGCCAAGTCGGTCAGCCCCAGCATTTT	CASSQVGQPQHF
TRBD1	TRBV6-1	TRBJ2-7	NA	TGTGCCAGCAAGAACAGGGGGCTCTACGAGCAGTACTTC	CASKNRGLYEQYF
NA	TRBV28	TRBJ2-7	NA	TGTGCCAGCAGCCAGGGCTCGTTTTACGAGCAGTACTTC	CASSQGSFYEQYF
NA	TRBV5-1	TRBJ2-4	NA	TGCGCCAGCAGCTCGGCAGGGGTCAGGGAAAACATTCAGTACTTC	CASSSAGVRENIQYF
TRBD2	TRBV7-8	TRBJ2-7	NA	TGTGCCAGCAGTGTCGGGAGCGGGACCTACGAGCAGTACTTC	CASSVGSGTYEQYF
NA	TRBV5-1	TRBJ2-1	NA	TGCGCCAGCAGCTTGGATCGTGTCAGCTCCTACAATGAGCAGTTCTTC	CASSLDRVSSYNEQFF
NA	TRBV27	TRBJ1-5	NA	TGTGCCAGCAGCCGGACACTTAGCAATCAGCCCCAGCATTTT	CASSRTLSNQPQHF
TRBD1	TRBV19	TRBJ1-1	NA	TGTGCCAGTAGTATCAGGGGGCGAGGGAACACTGAAGCTTTCTTT	CASSIRGRGNTEAFF
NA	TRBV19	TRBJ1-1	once	TGTGCCAGTAGTACCGGATTGGTGATCAACACTGAAGCTTTCTTT	CASSTGLVINTEAFF
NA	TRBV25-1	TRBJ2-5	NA	TGTGCCAGCAGCCCTGGACAGCAAGAGACCCAGTACTTC	CASSPGQQETQYF
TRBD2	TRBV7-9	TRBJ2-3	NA	TGTGCCAGCAGCATGAGGAGGGGACTAGCAACCGATACGCAGTATTTT	CASSMRRGLATDTQYF
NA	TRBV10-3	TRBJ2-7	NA	TGTGCCATCAGTGAGGCGGAGCCGTGGACAAGGTGGGACTTC	CAISEAEPWTRWDF
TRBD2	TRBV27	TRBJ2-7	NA	TGTGCCAGCGGAAGCGGGACCCTCACCTACGAGCAGTACTTC	CASGSGTLTYEQYF
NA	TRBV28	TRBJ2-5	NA	TGTGCCAGCACCGATTGGGGAGAGGAAGAGACCCAGTACTTC	CASTDWGEEETQYF
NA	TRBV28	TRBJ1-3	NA	TGTGCCAGCAGTTTATCCACTCCTGTGGCTGGAAACACCATATATTTT	CASSLSTPVAGNTIYF
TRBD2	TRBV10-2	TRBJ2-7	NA	TGCGCCAGCAAGTGGTCTAGCGGCACCTACGAGCAGTACTTC	CASKWSSGTYEQYF
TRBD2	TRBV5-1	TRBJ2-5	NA	TGCGCCAGCAGCTTGGTTGTGACTAGCGGGAGGGCTGAGACCCAGTACTTC	CASSLVVTSGRAETQYF
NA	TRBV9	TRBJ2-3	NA	TGTGCCAGCACGGTGGGCCGGGAGACAGATACGCAGTATTTT	CASTVGRETDTQYF
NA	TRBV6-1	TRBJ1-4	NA	TGTGCCAGCCGGGAACAGGGTGGCGAAAAACTGTTTTTT	CASREQGGEKLFF
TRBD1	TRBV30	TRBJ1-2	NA	TGTGCCTGGGGTTTCCGGGACAGGGGCAGTGGCTACACCTTC	CAWGFRDRGSGYTF